The rows below give T cell receptor beta chains drawn from one sample of a study of blood T cell repertoires in COVID-19. Repertoires were generated with immunoSEQ multiplex PCR, while TCRdb's copy carries only in-frame clones and drops some. The sample records around 300,000 clones, approximately 85% being singletons. Source material: peripheral blood. The receptors here all came from a human donor in a cohort sampled during active COVID-19. Each CDR3 is given with its conserved first and last residue. A D gene is named only where the DNA matches it firmly. Clone sizes are given selectively: once, few, many, or a class where the clone is expanded.

j_gene,abundance,v_gene,d_gene,CDR3aa,CDR3nt
TRBJ1-1,.,TRBV27,.,CASGDREAFF,TGTGCCAGCGGTGACAGGGAAGCTTTCTTT
TRBJ2-3,.,TRBV25-1,TRBD1,CASSEYGRGDTQYF,TGTGCCAGCAGTGAATATGGCAGGGGGGATACGCAGTATTTT
TRBJ2-2,.,TRBV9,.,CASSRSDSNTGELFF,TGTGCCAGCAGCCGATCGGACAGTAACACCGGGGAGCTGTTTTTT
TRBJ1-1,.,TRBV11-2,.,CASSEAGINTEAFF,TGTGCCAGCAGCGAGGCCGGTATTAACACTGAAGCTTTCTTT
TRBJ2-1,.,TRBV6-4,TRBD2,CASSDIAGGPYEQFF,TGTGCCAGCAGTGACATTGCGGGGGGGCCATATGAGCAGTTCTTC
TRBJ1-2,.,TRBV5-5,.,CASSLSAPNYGYTF,TGTGCCAGCAGCTTGTCAGCGCCCAACTATGGCTACACCTTC
TRBJ2-1,.,TRBV9,.,CASSVTGDEQFF,TGTGCCAGCAGCGTAACGGGGGATGAGCAGTTCTTC
TRBJ1-2,.,TRBV4-1,.,CASSQGGGLRGYTF,TGCGCCAGCAGCCAAGGAGGGGGTTTGCGGGGCTACACCTTC
TRBJ1-1,.,TRBV5-1,.,CASSFSPTRGNTEAFF,TGCGCCAGCAGCTTTTCACCAACCCGGGGTAACACTGAAGCTTTCTTT
TRBJ2-3,.,TRBV2,.,CASREDTDTQYF,TGTGCCAGCAGAGAGGACACAGATACGCAGTATTTT
TRBJ2-7,.,TRBV7-3,.,CASSLGGGNEQYF,TGTGCCAGCAGCTTGGGAGGAGGTAACGAGCAGTACTTC
TRBJ2-7,.,TRBV11-2,.,CASSSWTAVRGEQYF,TGTGCCAGCAGCTCCTGGACAGCGGTACGAGGCGAGCAGTACTTC
TRBJ1-1,.,TRBV9,TRBD1,CASSVDPQGGAFF,TGTGCCAGCAGCGTAGACCCACAGGGGGGAGCTTTCTTT
TRBJ2-3,.,TRBV19,.,CASSIVVSGASTDTQYF,TGTGCCAGTAGTATAGTTGTTAGCGGAGCTAGCACAGATACGCAGTATTTT
TRBJ1-2,once,TRBV4-1,.,CASSQVGAGEVYGYTF,TGCGCCAGCAGCCAAGTAGGGGCAGGTGAAGTCTATGGCTACACCTTC
TRBJ2-4,.,TRBV21-1,.,CASSKIRHLLAKNIQYF,TGTGCCAGCAGCAAAATCAGGCACTTGCTAGCCAAAAACATTCAGTACTTC
TRBJ2-3,.,TRBV7-2,.,CASSSGNRDTQYF,TGTGCCAGCAGCTCGGGAAATCGGGATACGCAGTATTTT
TRBJ1-2,.,TRBV5-6,.,CASSAPIGANNYGYTF,TGTGCCAGCAGCGCCCCGATAGGGGCCAATAACTATGGCTACACCTTC
TRBJ2-1,.,TRBV5-5,TRBD2,CASSFRTSGNYNEQFF,TGTGCCAGCAGCTTTCGGACTAGCGGGAACTACAATGAGCAGTTCTTC
TRBJ1-2,.,TRBV7-2,.,CASSAPNRVNYGYTF,TGTGCCAGCAGCGCACCAAACAGGGTAAACTATGGCTACACCTTC
TRBJ2-4,.,TRBV2,TRBD2,CASLERGVANIQYF,TGTGCCAGCCTGGAGCGGGGGGTGGCAAACATTCAGTACTTC
TRBJ2-7,.,TRBV27,.,CASSFIGGAYEQYF,TGTGCCAGCAGTTTTATCGGGGGAGCCTACGAGCAGTACTTC
TRBJ2-1,few,TRBV7-7,TRBD2,CASSSGLGGHEQFF,TGTGCCAGCAGCTCGGGACTAGGGGGGCATGAGCAGTTCTTC
TRBJ1-2,.,TRBV3-1/TRBV3-2,TRBD1,CASNRGTGTNYGYTF,TGTGCCAGTAACCGCGGGACAGGGACGAACTATGGCTACACCTTC
TRBJ1-6,.,TRBV30,TRBD1,CAWSGGQGSSPLHF,TGTGCCTGGAGTGGAGGACAGGGGAGTTCACCCCTCCACTTT
TRBJ1-4,.,TRBV6-5,.,CASSYAQGEKLFF,TGTGCCAGCAGTTACGCCCAGGGAGAAAAACTGTTTTTT
TRBJ2-1,once,TRBV7-8,TRBD1,CASSPRQGEQFF,TGTGCCAGCAGCCCTAGACAGGGTGAGCAGTTCTTC
TRBJ2-3,.,TRBV7-9,TRBD2,CASSLLAGGHTDTQYF,TGTGCCAGCAGCTTACTAGCGGGGGGCCACACAGATACGCAGTATTTT
TRBJ1-2,.,TRBV11-2,TRBD1,CASSLDVGGDGYTF,TGTGCCAGCAGCTTAGACGTAGGGGGCGATGGCTACACCTTC
TRBJ1-2,.,TRBV9,TRBD1,CASSVEATGNYGYTF,TGTGCCAGCAGCGTCGAGGCGACAGGGAACTATGGCTACACCTTC
TRBJ2-2,.,TRBV3-1/TRBV3-2,.,CASSQYQGTGELFF,TGTGCCAGCAGCCAATACCAGGGAACCGGGGAGCTGTTTTTT
TRBJ2-5,.,TRBV12-3/TRBV12-4,.,CASNAVMETQYF,TGTGCCAGCAACGCGGTAATGGAGACCCAGTACTTC
TRBJ2-7,.,TRBV20-1,.,CSAILEYEQYF,TGCAGTGCTATACTAGAGTACGAGCAGTACTTC
TRBJ2-7,.,TRBV10-3,.,CATKDPGNNEQYF,TGTGCCACCAAGGACCCAGGGAACAACGAGCAGTACTTC
TRBJ2-3,.,TRBV9,TRBD2,CASSFSGGANTQYF,TGTGCCAGCAGCTTTAGCGGGGGGGCAAATACGCAGTATTTT
TRBJ2-7,.,TRBV6-5,TRBD1,CASRGTGDSAEQYF,TGTGCCAGCAGGGGGACAGGGGACTCCGCCGAGCAGTACTTC
TRBJ2-7,.,TRBV5-5,.,CASSLRQKIEQYF,TGTGCCAGCAGCTTACGACAGAAGATCGAGCAGTACTTC
TRBJ2-4,many,TRBV19,.,CASSKQTLAKNIQYF,TGTGCCAGTAGTAAACAGACACTAGCCAAAAACATTCAGTACTTC
TRBJ1-1,.,TRBV9,TRBD1,CASSVDPGQPEAFF,TGTGCCAGCAGCGTAGACCCGGGACAGCCCGAAGCTTTCTTT
TRBJ1-2,.,TRBV9,TRBD1,CASSVGDSYGYTF,TGTGCCAGCAGCGTAGGGGACAGCTATGGCTACACCTTC
TRBJ2-7,.,TRBV5-8,.,CASSLFGHPYEQYF,TGTGCCAGCAGCTTGTTCGGACACCCCTACGAGCAGTACTTC
TRBJ1-4,.,TRBV4-2,.,CASSQDEGVKLFF,TGTGCCAGCAGCCAAGATGAAGGGGTAAAACTGTTTTTT
TRBJ2-2,.,TRBV11-2,.,CASSLEQGYYTGELFF,TGTGCCAGCAGCTTAGAGCAGGGTTATTACACCGGGGAGCTGTTTTTT
TRBJ2-3,.,TRBV5-1,TRBD1,CASSLERTGRDTQYF,TGCGCCAGCAGCTTGGAACGGACAGGGCGAGATACGCAGTATTTT
TRBJ1-2,once,TRBV14,.,CASSQDLRGGSGYTF,TGTGCCAGCAGCCAAGATCTGCGGGGGGGCAGTGGCTACACCTTC
TRBJ1-2,.,TRBV5-6,TRBD1,CASSARTGKGSYTF,TGTGCCAGCAGCGCGCGGACAGGGAAGGGGAGCTACACCTTC
TRBJ1-6,.,TRBV4-1,.,CASSQESQGRNSPLHF,TGCGCCAGCAGCCAAGAGTCGCAGGGGAGAAATTCACCCCTCCACTTT
TRBJ2-2,.,TRBV27,TRBD1,CASSFMTGQHTGELFF,TGTGCCAGCAGTTTTATGACAGGGCAGCACACCGGGGAGCTGTTTTTT